This TCR beta chain emerged from a study of PD-1 blockade in classical Hodgkin lymphoma. A word on this clone: Its target is not known.

As to time point: cycle 4 day 1 (C4D1), after more than five weeks of nivolumab. Every patient relapsed after autologous stem cell transplantation, and brentuximab vedotin exposure varied. It was by magnetic negative selection that CD4+ T cells were purified from thawed PBMCs. Best responses were complete response, partial response or progressive disease. Overall study findings and caveats: Significantly greater TCR diversity emerged by C4D1 in CD4+ cells but not CD8+ cells. Newly diagnosed and completely responding patients shared comparable baseline diversity. Healthy donors were reported to have higher baseline TCR diversity than newly diagnosed patients.

Sequenced by immunoSEQ multiplex PCR; TCRdb stores in-frame clones only, minus some. The data show about 4,800 clones, 75% to 85% seen once. This specimen consisted of CD4+ T cells from blood, obtained before the fourth cycle of nivolumab. The origin of this receptor is a human donor with classical Hodgkin lymphoma.

The CDR3 reads CASSPYPTGGSSYEQYF. The CDR3 DNA reads TGCGCCAGCAGCCCTTACCCGACAGGGGGCTCCTCCTACGAGCAGTACTTC. V gene TRBV4-1 combines with J gene TRBJ2-5; 10 bases agree with TRBD1. The J call may be wrong; the DNA end is better matched by TRBJ2-7. Germline V CDR1 and CDR2: MGHRA, YSYEKL. The CDR3 covers 17 residues.